This TCR beta chain was obtained from a study of early T cells in non-severe SARS-CoV-2 infection. Study-level information: Unpaired chains resulted from sequencing bulk RNA of unsorted whole blood. Study-wide points: CD4 and private specificities were missed by VDJdb matching, which favored anti-spike CD8 responses.

Individual cDNA molecules carried attached unique molecular identifiers. TCRdb re-called the 5' RACE reads with MiXCR, one entry per CDR3 protein. Of 25,000 to 35,000 distinct CDR3 sequences listed, around 4% are singletons. By share of the sample, this clonotype is medium-sized. Its specificity is not known. The CDR3 has 12 residues. Trimming at V came to 11 bases and at J to 6 bases, leaving 8 bases not matched to a gene. Germline V lookup: CDR1 ENHRY, CDR2 SYGVKD. The sample taken for sequencing was whole blood. This TCR was recovered from an adult who was a healthcare worker with PCR-confirmed SARS-CoV-2 infection or an uninfected control (not recorded which). The V and J genes are TRBV10-3 and TRBJ2-7; 9 bases map to TRBD2. DNA for the CDR3: TGTGCCCTATCTAGCGGGACGAGCGAGCAGTACTTC. It encodes CALSSGTSEQYF.